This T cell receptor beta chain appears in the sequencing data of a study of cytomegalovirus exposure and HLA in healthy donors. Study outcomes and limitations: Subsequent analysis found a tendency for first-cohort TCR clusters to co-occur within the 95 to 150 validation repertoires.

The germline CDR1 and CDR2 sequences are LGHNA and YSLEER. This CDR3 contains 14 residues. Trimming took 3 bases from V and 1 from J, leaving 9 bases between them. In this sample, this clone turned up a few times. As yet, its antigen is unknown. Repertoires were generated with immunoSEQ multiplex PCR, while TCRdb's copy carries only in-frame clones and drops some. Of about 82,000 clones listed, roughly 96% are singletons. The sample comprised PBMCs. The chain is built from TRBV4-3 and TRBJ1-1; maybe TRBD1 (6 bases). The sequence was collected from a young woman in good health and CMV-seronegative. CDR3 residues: CASSHLQGNTEAFF. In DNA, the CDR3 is TGCGCCAGCAGCCATCTACAGGGGAACACTGAAGCTTTCTTT.